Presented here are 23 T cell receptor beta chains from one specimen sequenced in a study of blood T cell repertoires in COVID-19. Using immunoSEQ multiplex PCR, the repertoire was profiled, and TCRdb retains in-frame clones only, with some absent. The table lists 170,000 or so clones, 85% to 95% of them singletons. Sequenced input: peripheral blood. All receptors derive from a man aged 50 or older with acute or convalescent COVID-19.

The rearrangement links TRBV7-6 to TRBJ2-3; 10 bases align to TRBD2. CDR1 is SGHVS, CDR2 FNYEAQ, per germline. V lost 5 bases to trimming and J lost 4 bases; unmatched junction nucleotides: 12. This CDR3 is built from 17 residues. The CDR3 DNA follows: TGTGCCAGCAGCCCCGGGACTAGCGATTATCGGGCAGATACGCAGTATTTT. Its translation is CASSPGTSDYRADTQYF.

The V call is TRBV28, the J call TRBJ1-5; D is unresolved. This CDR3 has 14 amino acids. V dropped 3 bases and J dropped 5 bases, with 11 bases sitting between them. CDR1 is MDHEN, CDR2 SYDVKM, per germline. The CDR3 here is CASSFFLRDQPQHF. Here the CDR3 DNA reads TGTGCCAGCAGTTTCTTCCTTCGAGATCAGCCCCAGCATTTT.

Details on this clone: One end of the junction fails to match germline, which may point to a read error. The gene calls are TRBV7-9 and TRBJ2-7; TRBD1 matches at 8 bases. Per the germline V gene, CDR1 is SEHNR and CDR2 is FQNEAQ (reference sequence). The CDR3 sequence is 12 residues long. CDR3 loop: CASSSPRGQVDF. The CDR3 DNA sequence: TGTGCCAGCAGCTCTCCGAGGGGACAGGTTGACTTC.

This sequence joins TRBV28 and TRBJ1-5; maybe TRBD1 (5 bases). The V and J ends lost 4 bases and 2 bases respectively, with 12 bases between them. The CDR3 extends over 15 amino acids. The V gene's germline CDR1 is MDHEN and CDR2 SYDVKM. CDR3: CASSSAGVRNQPQHF. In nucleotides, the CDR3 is TGTGCCAGCAGTTCTGCGGGGGTACGCAATCAGCCCCAGCATTTT.

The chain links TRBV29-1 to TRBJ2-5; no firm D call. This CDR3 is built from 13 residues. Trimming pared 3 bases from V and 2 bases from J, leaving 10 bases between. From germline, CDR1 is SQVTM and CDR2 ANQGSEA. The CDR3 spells CSVDGYIQETQYF. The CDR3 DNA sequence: TGCAGCGTTGATGGTTACATACAAGAGACCCAGTACTTC.

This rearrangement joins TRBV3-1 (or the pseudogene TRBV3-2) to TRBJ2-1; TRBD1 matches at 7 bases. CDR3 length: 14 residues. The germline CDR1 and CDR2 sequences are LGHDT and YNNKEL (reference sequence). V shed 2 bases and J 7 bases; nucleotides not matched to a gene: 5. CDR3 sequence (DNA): TGTGCCAGCAGCCAAAGGGACAGAATGAATGAGCAGTTCTTC. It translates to CASSQRDRMNEQFF.

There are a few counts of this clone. CDR3 loop: CASSPQHRGFGNTIYF. The CDR3 nucleotides are TGTGCCAGCTCACCACAGCACAGGGGATTTGGAAACACCATATATTTT. V usage is TRBV18 and J usage is TRBJ1-3; TRBD1 aligns across 7 bases. Germline V gene sequence: CDR1 KGHSH, CDR2 LQKENI. With 1 base clipped from V and 3 bases from J, the junction kept 6 bases outside the gene matches. The CDR3 is 16 residues long. Looking up the rest from reference TRBV18 and TRBJ1-3 gives the full variable domain: NAGVMQNPRHLVRRRGQEARLRCSPMKGHSHVYWYRQLPEEGLKFMVYLQKENIIDESGMPKERFSAEFPKEGPSILRIQQVVRGDSAAYFCASSPQHRGFGNTIYFGEGSWLTVV.

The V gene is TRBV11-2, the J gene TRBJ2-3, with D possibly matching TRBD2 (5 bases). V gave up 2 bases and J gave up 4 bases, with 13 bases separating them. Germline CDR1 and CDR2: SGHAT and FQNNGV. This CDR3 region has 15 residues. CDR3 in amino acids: CASSLLVSRADTQYF. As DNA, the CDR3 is TGTGCCAGCAGCTTACTCGTCTCGCGGGCAGATACGCAGTATTTT.

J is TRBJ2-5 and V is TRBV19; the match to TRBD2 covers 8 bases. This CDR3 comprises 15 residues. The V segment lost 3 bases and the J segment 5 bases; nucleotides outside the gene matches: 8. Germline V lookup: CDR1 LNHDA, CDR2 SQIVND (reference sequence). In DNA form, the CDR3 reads TGTGCCAGTAGTATCGAAGCGGGAGCGTCTGAGACCCAGTACTTC. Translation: CASSIEAGASETQYF.

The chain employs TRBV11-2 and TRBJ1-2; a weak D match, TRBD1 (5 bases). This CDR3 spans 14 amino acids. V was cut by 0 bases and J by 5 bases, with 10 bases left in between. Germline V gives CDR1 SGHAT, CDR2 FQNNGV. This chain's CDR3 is CASSLDGRGYGYTF. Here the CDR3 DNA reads TGTGCCAGCAGCTTAGATGGGAGGGGATATGGCTACACCTTC.

The CDR3 spells CASSLFGDEQFF. DNA of the CDR3: TGTGCCAGCAGCTTATTCGGGGATGAGCAGTTCTTC. V usage is TRBV7-9 and J usage is TRBJ2-1; possible D gene TRBD2, 5 bases. V was trimmed by 2 bases and J by 8 bases, leaving 7 bases between them. CDR1 is SEHNR, CDR2 FQNEAQ, per germline (reference sequence). The CDR3 has 12 amino acids.

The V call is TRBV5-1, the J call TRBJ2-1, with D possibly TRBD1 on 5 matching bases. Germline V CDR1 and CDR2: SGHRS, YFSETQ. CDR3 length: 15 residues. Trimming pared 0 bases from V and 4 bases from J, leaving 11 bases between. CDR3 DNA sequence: TGCGCCAGCAGCTTGGTGGGCAGGGAATACAATGAGCAGTTCTTC. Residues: CASSLVGREYNEQFF.

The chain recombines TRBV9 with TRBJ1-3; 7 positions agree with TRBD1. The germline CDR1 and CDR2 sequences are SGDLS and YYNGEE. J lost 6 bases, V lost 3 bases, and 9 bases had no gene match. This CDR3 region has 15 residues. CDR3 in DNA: TGTGCCAGCAGCGCCGACGACAGGGCTGAAAACACCATATATTTT. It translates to CASSADDRAENTIYF.

The CDR3 is CAISESWEGLNTEAFF. As DNA, the CDR3 is TGTGCCATCAGTGAGTCCTGGGAGGGACTGAACACTGAAGCTTTCTTT. The V and J genes are TRBV10-3 and TRBJ1-1, with D perhaps matching TRBD1 (5 bases). This CDR3 contains 16 residues. CDR1 is ENHRY and CDR2 is SYGVKD in the germline V gene. Trimming shortened V by 0 bases and J by 0 bases, and 11 bases separated the two germline ends.

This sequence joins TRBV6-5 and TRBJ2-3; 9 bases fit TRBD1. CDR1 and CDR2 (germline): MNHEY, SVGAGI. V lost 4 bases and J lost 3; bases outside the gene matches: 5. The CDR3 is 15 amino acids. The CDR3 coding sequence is TGTGCCAGCAGTTCCCCGGGACAGGGTACAGATACGCAGTATTTT. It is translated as CASSSPGQGTDTQYF.

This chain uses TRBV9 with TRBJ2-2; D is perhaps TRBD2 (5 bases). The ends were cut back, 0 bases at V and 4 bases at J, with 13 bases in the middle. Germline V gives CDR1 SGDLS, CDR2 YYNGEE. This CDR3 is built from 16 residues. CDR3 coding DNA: TGTGCCAGCAGCGTAGGTGGGAGCCCCGTCACCGGGGAGCTGTTTTTT. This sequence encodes CASSVGGSPVTGELFF.

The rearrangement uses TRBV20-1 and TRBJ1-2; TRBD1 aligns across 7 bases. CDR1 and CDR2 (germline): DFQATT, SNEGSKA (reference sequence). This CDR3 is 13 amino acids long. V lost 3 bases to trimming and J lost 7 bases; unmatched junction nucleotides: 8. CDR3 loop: CSASRGGLRGYTF. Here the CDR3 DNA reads TGCAGTGCTAGTCGAGGGGGCCTCCGTGGCTACACCTTC.

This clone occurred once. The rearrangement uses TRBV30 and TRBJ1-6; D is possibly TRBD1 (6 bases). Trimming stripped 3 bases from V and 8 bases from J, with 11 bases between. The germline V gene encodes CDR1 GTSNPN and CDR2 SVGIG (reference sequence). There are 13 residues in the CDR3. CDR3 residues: CAWRVRTDSPLHF. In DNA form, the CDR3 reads TGTGCCTGGAGAGTGAGGACAGATTCACCCCTCCACTTT.

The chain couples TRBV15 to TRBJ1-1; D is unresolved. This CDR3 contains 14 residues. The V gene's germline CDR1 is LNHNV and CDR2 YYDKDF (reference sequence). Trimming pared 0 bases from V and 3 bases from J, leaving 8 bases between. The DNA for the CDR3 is TGTGCCACCAGCAGAGATTTTTCGGACACTGAAGCTTTCTTT. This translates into CATSRDFSDTEAFF. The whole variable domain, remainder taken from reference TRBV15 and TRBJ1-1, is DAMVIQNPRYQVTQFGKPVTLSCSQTLNHNVMYWYQQKSSQAPKLLFHYYDKDFNNEADTPDNFQSRRPNTSFCFLDIRSPGLGDTAMYLCATSRDFSDTEAFFGQGTRLTVV.

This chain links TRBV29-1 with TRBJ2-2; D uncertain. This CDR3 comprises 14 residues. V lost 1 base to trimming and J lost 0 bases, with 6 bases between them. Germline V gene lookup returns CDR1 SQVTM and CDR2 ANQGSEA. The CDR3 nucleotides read TGCAGCGTTGAAGGTTTCGCGAACACCGGGGAGCTGTTTTTT. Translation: CSVEGFANTGELFF.

CDR3 sequence reads: CAWSTPGGAPNTEAFF. CDR3 DNA: TGTGCCTGGAGTACCCCGGGAGGGGCGCCGAACACTGAAGCTTTCTTT. This chain links TRBV30 with TRBJ1-1, with D possibly TRBD1 on 5 matching bases. Trimming shortened V by 2 bases and J by 1 base, and 17 bases separated the two germline ends. The CDR3 consists of 16 residues. Per germline, CDR1 GTSNPN and CDR2 SVGIG (reference sequence).

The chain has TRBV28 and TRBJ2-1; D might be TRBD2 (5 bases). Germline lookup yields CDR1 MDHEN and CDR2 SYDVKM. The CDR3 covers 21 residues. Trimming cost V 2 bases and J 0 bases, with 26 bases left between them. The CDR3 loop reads CASSLPSRGSLEGRSYNEQFF. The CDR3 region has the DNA TGTGCCAGCAGTTTACCGAGTCGAGGGTCCCTGGAAGGGCGCTCCTACAATGAGCAGTTCTTC.

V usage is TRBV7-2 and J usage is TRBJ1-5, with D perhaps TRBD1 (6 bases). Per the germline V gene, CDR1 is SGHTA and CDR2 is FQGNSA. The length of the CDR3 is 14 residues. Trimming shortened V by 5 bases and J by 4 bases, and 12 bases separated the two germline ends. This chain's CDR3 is CASSQDRTNQPQHF. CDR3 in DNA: TGTGCCAGCAGCCAGGACAGAACGAATCAGCCCCAGCATTTT.